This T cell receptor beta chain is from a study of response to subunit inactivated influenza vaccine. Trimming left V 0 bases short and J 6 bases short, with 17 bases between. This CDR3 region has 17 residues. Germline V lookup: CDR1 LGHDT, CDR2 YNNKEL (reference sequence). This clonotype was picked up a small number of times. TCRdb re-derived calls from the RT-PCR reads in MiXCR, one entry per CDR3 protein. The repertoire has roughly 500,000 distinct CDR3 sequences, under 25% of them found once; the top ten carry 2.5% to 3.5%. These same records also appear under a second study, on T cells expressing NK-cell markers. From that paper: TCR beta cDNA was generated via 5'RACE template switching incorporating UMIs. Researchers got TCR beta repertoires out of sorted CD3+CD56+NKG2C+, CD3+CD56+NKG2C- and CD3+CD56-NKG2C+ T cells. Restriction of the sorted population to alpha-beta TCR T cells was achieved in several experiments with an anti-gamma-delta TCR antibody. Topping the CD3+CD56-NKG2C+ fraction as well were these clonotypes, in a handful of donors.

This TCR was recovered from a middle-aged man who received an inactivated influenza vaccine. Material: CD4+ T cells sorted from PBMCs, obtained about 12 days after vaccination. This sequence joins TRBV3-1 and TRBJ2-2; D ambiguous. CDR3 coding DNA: TGTGCCAGCAGCCAAGATCGGGCAGGCCGTGGACCCGGGGAGCTGTTTTTT. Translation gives CASSQDRAGRGPGELFF.